This T cell receptor beta chain was retrieved from a study of beta chain features in type 1 diabetes. Study-wide results and caveats: Equally in patients and controls, PCR might preferentially amplify shorter templates. TCRB repertoires of naive, central memory and Treg cells appeared more similar among patients than among healthy donors.

Expressed TCRB transcripts were sequenced, since all the RNA that had been isolated was reverse transcribed. Assay used: immunoSEQ multiplex PCR; TCRdb lists only in-frame clones, some missing. The data show 250,000 to 350,000 clones, roughly 9.6% seen once. The CDR3 is 14 residues long. V shed 6 bases, J shed 3 bases, and the junction held 4 bases outside the gene matches. The germline gives CDR1 SGHTA, CDR2 FQGNSA. Researchers reported sorting CD4+ naive, central memory, regulatory and stem cell-like memory cells via CD45RO/CCR7/CD25/CD127/CD95/CD27. A word on this clone: Antigen: not known.

The sequence came from a young woman in good health. The rearrangement uses TRBV7-2 and TRBJ2-2; the match to TRBD1 covers 7 bases. The sample was naive CD4+ T cells from blood. CDR3 amino acids: CASRLDRDTGELFF. CDR3 in DNA: TGTGCCAGCAGACTAGACAGGGACACCGGGGAGCTGTTTTTT.